The 19 T cell receptor beta chains given below trace back to one sample, sequenced in a study of OX40 agonist ivuxolimab in advanced cancers. TCRdb keeps only in-frame clones here, not all; method: immunoSEQ multiplex PCR. The sample records 15,000 to 20,000 clones, about four fifths being singletons. Sequencing was performed on CD4+ or CD8+ T cells sorted from blood, taken in a trial of the OX40 agonist ivuxolimab. The receptors stem from an adult with an advanced solid tumor such as melanoma, head and neck, liver or kidney cancer.

The V gene is TRBV10-1, the J gene TRBJ2-1; a weak D match, TRBD2 (5 bases). The CDR3 has 17 amino acids. V lost 5 bases, J lost 0 bases, and 17 bases lay in between. CDR1 WNHNN and CDR2 SYGVQD come from the germline V gene (reference sequence). The CDR3 loop is CASSPFGLTSSYNEQFF. The CDR3 DNA follows: TGCGCCAGCAGTCCCTTTGGACTGACGAGCTCCTACAATGAGCAGTTCTTC.

V is TRBV10-3 and J is TRBJ1-2; 8 bases are shared with TRBD1. In germline, CDR1 is ENHRY, CDR2 SYGVKD. The V segment lost 8 bases and the J segment 5 bases; nucleotides outside the gene matches: 13. This CDR3 has 15 amino acids. CDR3 coding DNA: TGTGCCATCGGGGGCCTCCGGGACAGGTCTTATGGCTACACCTTC. Protein product: CAIGGLRDRSYGYTF.

CDR3 nucleotide sequence: TGTGCCAGCAGTTTATCGGATTCCCTGGGTACGCAGTATTTT. Translation: CASSLSDSLGTQYF. J is TRBJ2-3 and V is TRBV27; no firm D call. This CDR3 comprises 14 residues. V lost 0 bases and J lost 8, with 12 bases in between. Germline V gene data show CDR1 as MNHEY and CDR2 as SMNVEV (reference sequence).

This clone ranks as medium-sized. This chain joins TRBV4-1 and TRBJ1-1, with D tentatively TRBD1 (5 bases). The CDR3 is 16 amino acids. Germline-derived CDR1 and CDR2 are MGHRA and YSYEKL. V was trimmed by 0 bases and J by 6 bases, leaving 17 bases between them. The CDR3 reads CASSQEVWGRDSEAFF. The CDR3, as DNA: TGCGCCAGCAGCCAAGAGGTCTGGGGGAGAGATTCTGAAGCTTTCTTT.

The V call is TRBV2, the J call TRBJ1-5; no reliable D call. CDR1 is SNHLY, CDR2 FYNNEI, per germline. Deletions cut 6 bases from V and 6 bases from J, with 12 bases between. This CDR3 has 13 residues. Written as DNA, the CDR3 is TGTGCCAGCAGCCCAAATAGAAGTCAGCCCCAGCATTTT. It translates to CASSPNRSQPQHF.

The CDR3 loop is CASSTPRDEQYF. CDR3 sequence (DNA): TGTGCCAGCAGCACCCCCCGTGACGAGCAGTACTTC. This chain connects TRBV9 to TRBJ2-5; D gene uncertain. The J call may be incorrect, as the DNA end agrees better with TRBJ2-7. Germline CDR1 is SGDLS and CDR2 is YYNGEE. CDR3 length equals 12 residues.

The chain employs TRBV27 and TRBJ2-1; the D gene is possibly TRBD1 (5 bases). The CDR3 has 12 residues. Trimming left V 10 bases short and J 4 bases short, with 11 bases between. CDR1 is MNHEY and CDR2 is SMNVEV in the germline V gene (reference sequence). The CDR3 DNA follows: TGTGCCACCATATCAGGGTACAATGAGCAGTTCTTC. It is translated as CATISGYNEQFF.

J is TRBJ2-7 and V is TRBV18; 9 nucleotides match TRBD1. This CDR3 has 15 amino acids. The J segment lost 3 bases and the V segment lost 1 base, leaving 4 bases of the junction unmatched. The germline V gene encodes CDR1 KGHSH and CDR2 LQKENI. Here the CDR3 reads CASSPRGQGSYEQYF. CDR3 nucleotides: TGTGCCAGCTCACCACGGGGACAGGGCAGCTACGAGCAGTACTTC.

J is TRBJ1-5 and V is TRBV6-6; tentatively, D is TRBD1 (5 bases). The V end was cut by 2 bases, the J end by 6 bases, with 11 bases between. Germline V gene lookup returns CDR1 MNHNY and CDR2 SVGAGI (reference sequence). The CDR3 contains 14 residues. DNA for the CDR3: TGTGCCAGCAGTTACCAGGGTTCAGCTCAGCCCCAGCATTTT. It codes for CASSYQGSAQPQHF.

The rearrangement uses TRBV5-6 and TRBJ2-7, with D perhaps matching TRBD2 (6 bases). The CDR3 has 16 amino acids. The V gene's germline CDR1 is SGHDT and CDR2 YYEEEE. V lost 4 bases, J lost 3 bases, and 20 bases lay in between. The CDR3 region is CASSESFGTLYYEQYF. Here the CDR3 DNA reads TGTGCCAGCAGCGAAAGCTTCGGGACTCTTTACTACGAGCAGTACTTC.

The CDR3 reads CASSGRGLGGELFF. CDR3 nucleotides: TGTGCCAGCAGCGGTAGGGGGCTGGGCGGGGAGCTGTTTTTT. This chain joins TRBV5-4 and TRBJ2-2; the match to TRBD1 covers 7 bases. Germline lookup yields CDR1 SGHNT and CDR2 YYREEE (reference sequence). The CDR3 is made up of 14 amino acids. The V segment lost 4 bases and the J segment 7 bases; nucleotides outside the gene matches: 7.

This clone was found a few times. The chain employs TRBV6-1 and TRBJ1-2, with 7 bases matching TRBD1. This CDR3 contains 12 residues. Germline V gene data show CDR1 as MNHNS and CDR2 as SASEGT. V was clipped by 6 bases and J by 5 bases; unmatched bases: 3. The CDR3 nucleotides read TGTGCCAGCAGGGGGACAGTTTATGGCTACACCTTC. Translated, it gives CASRGTVYGYTF.

The chain is built from TRBV27 and TRBJ2-3; weak D call: TRBD2 (6 bases). CDR1 and CDR2 (germline): MNHEY, SMNVEV (reference sequence). The CDR3 runs 15 residues. V was clipped by 2 bases and J by 0 bases, with 9 bases between them. The CDR3 protein is CASSLRSGSTDTQYF. The CDR3 coding sequence is TGTGCCAGCAGTTTACGAAGCGGGAGCACAGATACGCAGTATTTT.

The rearrangement links TRBV27 to TRBJ2-1; D tentatively reads TRBD1 or TRBD2 (7 bases each). Germline V gene sequence: CDR1 MNHEY, CDR2 SMNVEV (reference sequence). This CDR3 has 14 amino acids. Trimming removed 6 bases from V and 2 bases from J, with 11 bases in between. CDR3 protein: CASRSGGAYNEQFF. CDR3 in DNA: TGTGCCAGCAGATCAGGGGGGGCCTACAATGAGCAGTTCTTC.

The V call is TRBV27, the J call TRBJ1-6, with D hard to call. The CDR3 consists of 15 residues. In germline, CDR1 is MNHEY, CDR2 SMNVEV (reference sequence). V was pared by 0 bases and J by 6 bases, with 9 bases between. The CDR3 sequence: CASSLSGSPNSPLHF. The DNA for the CDR3 is TGTGCCAGCAGTTTATCGGGCAGTCCTAATTCACCCCTCCACTTT.

This clone ranks as medium-sized. The chain joins TRBV9 to TRBJ2-7; either TRBD1 or TRBD2 may supply D (5 bases each). Germline CDR1 is SGDLS and CDR2 is YYNGEE. Trimming removed 4 bases from V and 7 bases from J, with 21 bases in between. The CDR3 has 15 amino acids. CDR3 in amino acids: CASSPSGGVSEEQYF. The CDR3 DNA is TGTGCCAGCAGCCCCTCTGGGGGAGTATCGGAAGAGCAGTACTTC.

J is TRBJ2-5 and V is TRBV4-1, with TRBD2 identical over 8 bases. The V gene end was trimmed by 2 bases and the J gene end by 2 bases; junction bases not matched to a gene: 10. The germline gives CDR1 MGHRA, CDR2 YSYEKL. CDR3 length equals 17 residues. CDR3 loop: CASSQSNRGGTQETQYF. The DNA of the CDR3 is TGCGCCAGCAGCCAATCGAATCGGGGGGGTACACAAGAGACCCAGTACTTC.

The J gene is TRBJ2-5, the V gene TRBV4-1; no reliable D call. Germline loops: CDR1 MGHRA, CDR2 YSYEKL. CDR3 length equals 14 residues. Trimming stripped 1 base from V and 2 bases from J, with 8 bases between. The CDR3 sequence: CASSQVRVQETQYF. The CDR3 bases are TGCGCCAGCAGCCAAGTCAGAGTGCAAGAGACCCAGTACTTC.

The chain uses TRBV11-1 and TRBJ1-1; no clear D gene. There are 15 residues in the CDR3. Trimming removed 2 bases at V and 0 bases at J, with 10 bases between. Per the germline V gene, CDR1 is SGHAT and CDR2 is FQDESV (reference sequence). CDR3 DNA: TGTGCCAGCAGCTTAAGACAAGATATGAACACTGAAGCTTTCTTT. Its translation is CASSLRQDMNTEAFF.